This entry lists 19 T cell receptor beta chains sequenced from one sample in a study of T cells in Graves' hyperthyroidism and ophthalmopathy. From RNA transcripts, TCR beta CDR3 regions were amplified. During a first-round RT-PCR of the TCR CDR3, the HTBI primer set was used. MiXCR, applied by TCRdb to the multiplex PCR reads, yields one record per CDR3 protein. Found here are 400,000 to 600,000 distinct CDR3 sequences, about 15% of them singletons; the top ten hold around 32%. The sample consisted of blood. The receptors were sampled from a young woman with Graves' ophthalmopathy.

The chain couples TRBV20-1 to TRBJ2-7, with D possibly matching TRBD1 (6 bases). This CDR3 is 12 amino acids long. The germline gives CDR1 DFQATT, CDR2 SNEGSKA (reference sequence). Trimming took 4 bases from V and 4 from J, leaving 11 bases between them. Here the CDR3 reads CSATGQRYEQYF. The CDR3 bases are TGCAGTGCTACTGGACAGAGGTACGAGCAGTACTTC.

This clonotype has only a few counts. The chain is built from TRBV27 and TRBJ2-7; D is uncertain. Germline V CDR1 and CDR2: MNHEY, SMNVEV (reference sequence). This CDR3 is 13 amino acids long. Trimming took 3 bases from V and 0 from J, leaving 6 bases between them. CDR3 protein: CASSFRRSYEQYF. For the CDR3, the DNA is TGTGCCAGCAGTTTCCGCCGCTCCTACGAGCAGTACTTC.

This clonotype was seen repeatedly, ten times or more. This rearrangement joins TRBV2 to TRBJ1-1; 9 bases agree with TRBD1. Trimming took 4 bases from V and 1 from J; bases not matched to a gene: 1. The germline V gene encodes CDR1 SNHLY and CDR2 FYNNEI. The CDR3 is made up of 14 amino acids. The DNA of the CDR3 is TGTGCCAGCAGTGTACAGGGGGCGAACACTGAAGCTTTCTTT. Residues: CASSVQGANTEAFF.

This clonotype was detected a few times. This rearrangement joins TRBV6-2 or TRBV6-3 to TRBJ2-4; D is possibly TRBD2 (5 bases). V was clipped by 8 bases and J by 0 bases, with 11 bases between them. Germline CDR1 reads MNHEY; CDR2 reads SVGEGT. The CDR3 runs to 14 residues. CDR3 nucleotides: TGTGCCAGCCGCGAGGGCATAGCCAAAAACATTCAGTACTTC. Amino acid sequence: CASREGIAKNIQYF.

The gene calls are TRBV14 and TRBJ2-1, with 10 bases lining up with TRBD2. With V trimmed by 4 bases and J by 6 bases, 18 bases remained unmatched. Germline loops: CDR1 SGHDN, CDR2 FVKESK. The CDR3 consists of 19 residues. DNA for the CDR3: TGTGCCAGCAGCCTAGTGGGTCTAGCGGGAGAAATGGGGGTCAATGAGCAGTTCTTC. It translates to CASSLVGLAGEMGVNEQFF.

Ten or more counts support this clonotype. V is TRBV12-3 or TRBV12-4 and J is TRBJ2-7, with 11 bases aligning to TRBD2. After removal of 4 bases from V and 4 bases from J, the junction contained 6 bases not matched to a gene. The CDR3 spans 15 residues. The CDR3 coding sequence is TGTGCCAGCAGTTGGAGACTAGCGGGAAAGTACGAGCAGTACTTC. Translation gives CASSWRLAGKYEQYF.

This clonotype was counted between two and nine times. The chain uses TRBV10-3 and TRBJ2-1, with a weak D call TRBD2 (6 bases). This CDR3 region has 16 residues. V lost 6 bases and J 7 bases, leaving 22 bases between the germline ends. CDR1 is ENHRY, CDR2 SYGVKD, per germline. CDR3 loop: CAISPILAGGENEQFF. The CDR3 DNA reads as TGTGCCATCAGCCCGATACTAGCCGGAGGGGAGAATGAGCAGTTCTTC.

In this sample, this clonotype turned up many times. V is TRBV5-1 and J is TRBJ2-1, with 9 bases lining up with TRBD2. With V trimmed by 4 bases and J by 6 bases, 5 bases remained unmatched. The V gene's germline CDR1 is SGHRS and CDR2 YFSETQ. This CDR3 comprises 14 residues. CDR3 coding DNA: TGCGCCAGCAGCGGCGGGAGGGATTCCAATGAGCAGTTCTTC. Amino acid sequence: CASSGGRDSNEQFF.

This clonotype came up a few times. This rearrangement joins TRBV15 to TRBJ1-3, with D unclear. The CDR3 runs 16 residues. V was cut by 5 bases and J by 0 bases, with 14 bases left in between. Looked up from germline, CDR1 is LNHNV and CDR2 is YYDKDF (reference sequence). CDR3 in amino acids: CATSGSKGYSGNTIYF. DNA for the CDR3: TGTGCCACCAGCGGGTCTAAGGGTTACTCTGGAAACACCATATATTTT.

This sequence joins TRBV15 and TRBJ2-7, with 8 bases fitting TRBD1. Germline V lookup: CDR1 LNHNV, CDR2 YYDKDF (reference sequence). V was pared by 0 bases and J by 8 bases, with 9 bases of the junction left unmatched. The CDR3 contains 15 residues. CDR3 protein: CATSRDLGTGFKQYF. DNA for the CDR3: TGTGCCACCAGCAGAGATCTCGGGACAGGTTTTAAGCAGTACTTC.

This clonotype was counted many times. The rearrangement links TRBV27 to TRBJ2-1; 11 nucleotides match TRBD2. The V gene's germline CDR1 is MNHEY and CDR2 SMNVEV (reference sequence). V trimming: 6 bases; J trimming: 1 base; junction bases outside the gene matches: 2. This CDR3 is 15 amino acids long. The CDR3 DNA reads TGTGCCAGCAGGCTAGCGGGAGGATCCTACAATGAGCAGTTCTTC. The encoded protein is CASRLAGGSYNEQFF.

The sample holds many counts of this clonotype. The gene calls are TRBV10-3 and TRBJ2-2; D unresolved. The CDR3 runs 11 residues. The V gene lost 3 bases and the J gene lost 6 bases, with 2 bases spanning the gap. Germline lookup yields CDR1 ENHRY and CDR2 SYGVKD. The CDR3 coding sequence is TGTGCCATCAGTGACCCCGGGGAGCTGTTTTTT. Residues: CAISDPGELFF.

This clonotype showed up just a few times. The chain joins TRBV5-1 to TRBJ2-5; D unresolved. Trimming removed 4 bases from V and 2 bases from J, with 15 bases in between. The CDR3 is made up of 15 amino acids. CDR1 SGHRS and CDR2 YFSETQ come from the germline V gene. The CDR3 sequence is CASSAPELLQETQYF. The CDR3 DNA follows: TGCGCCAGCAGCGCCCCGGAGCTACTTCAAGAGACCCAGTACTTC.

Only one count was recorded for this clonotype. The chain is built from TRBV20-1 and TRBJ2-3; D unclear. CDR1 and CDR2 (germline): DFQATT, SNEGSKA (reference sequence). CDR3 length: 14 amino acids. Trimming stripped 1 base from V and 3 bases from J, with 11 bases between. For the CDR3, the DNA is TGCAGTGCTAGAGTACAAGTGGGGACAGATACGCAGTATTTT. This sequence encodes CSARVQVGTDTQYF.

This clonotype was observed a handful of times. This chain links TRBV6-5 with TRBJ2-7; tentatively, D is TRBD1 (5 bases). With 5 bases removed from V and 3 bases from J, the gap between germline ends came to 11 bases. Per the germline V gene, CDR1 is MNHEY and CDR2 is SVGAGI. The CDR3 sequence is 13 residues long. The CDR3 reads CASSESTDYEQYF. The CDR3 DNA sequence: TGTGCCAGCAGTGAGTCGACAGACTACGAGCAGTACTTC.

This clonotype has ten or more counts. The genes are TRBV5-6 and TRBJ2-3; D is possibly TRBD1 (5 bases). Germline V gives CDR1 SGHDT, CDR2 YYEEEE. The CDR3 length is 17 residues. V was trimmed by 0 bases and J by 2 bases, leaving 16 bases between them. The CDR3 spells CASSLGVGWGSTDTQYF. The CDR3 bases are TGTGCCAGCAGCTTGGGAGTGGGATGGGGCTCCACAGATACGCAGTATTTT.

The chain has TRBV4-3 and TRBJ2-1; tentatively, D is TRBD2 (6 bases). This CDR3 contains 15 residues. Per germline, CDR1 LGHNA and CDR2 YSLEER. Trimming stripped 0 bases from V and 6 bases from J, with 12 bases between. CDR3 sequence reads: CASSQDGGEFNEQFF. The CDR3 nucleotides are TGCGCCAGCAGCCAAGACGGAGGGGAGTTCAATGAGCAGTTCTTC.

This clonotype was recorded at least ten times. This chain uses TRBV7-2 with TRBJ2-7; 11 bases map to TRBD1. Germline loops: CDR1 SGHTA, CDR2 FQGNSA. The length of the CDR3 is 15 residues. V gave up 2 bases and J gave up 7 bases; unmatched junction bases: 7. This chain's CDR3 is CASSLSVDRGQEQYF. Written as DNA, the CDR3 is TGTGCCAGCAGCTTATCGGTGGACAGGGGGCAAGAGCAGTACTTC.

The chain is built from TRBV28 and TRBJ1-1; 7 bases map to TRBD1. This CDR3 comprises 14 residues. From germline, CDR1 is MDHEN and CDR2 SYDVKM. Losses at the gene ends were 6 bases for V and 8 bases for J; bases not matched to a gene: 12. This chain's CDR3 is CASSSVLGTEEAFF. The CDR3 region has the DNA TGTGCCAGCAGCTCAGTATTAGGGACAGAAGAAGCTTTCTTT.